This T cell receptor (beta chain) was captured by sequencing in a study of blood T cell repertoires in COVID-19. Background on the study: The United States, Italy and Spain provided the acute and convalescent COVID-19 samples. From T cells, B-cell-depleted T cells, or PBMCs came the material, which was cDNA or gDNA.

The CDR3 has 14 amino acids. V lost 1 base and J 2 bases, leaving 6 bases between the germline ends. Per the germline V gene, CDR1 is MGHDK and CDR2 is SYGVNS. The authors' processing: Reference gene primer amplification gave nucleated cell count estimates. Profiled with immunoSEQ multiplex PCR; TCRdb holds only in-frame clones, not every one. V, J and clone size derive from that table, while D and trimming were established from the DNA sequence. Here the sample spans around 190,000 clones, roughly nine tenths being singletons. The sequencing sample was made of peripheral blood. This sequence joins TRBV25-1 and TRBJ1-5, with D possibly being TRBD1 (6 bases). This sequence originates from a man aged 18 to 29 who had recovered from COVID-19. The CDR3 nucleotides are TGTGCCAGCAGTGAATCAGGGGGCAATCAGCCCCAGCATTTT. Its translation is CASSESGGNQPQHF. Full variable domain (outside the CDR3, taken from reference TRBV25-1 and TRBJ1-5): EADIYQTPRYLVIGTGKKITLECSQTMGHDKMYWYQQDPGMELHLIHYSYGVNSTEKGDLSSESTVSRIRTEHFPLTLESARPSHTSQYLCASSESGGNQPQHFGDGTRLSIL.